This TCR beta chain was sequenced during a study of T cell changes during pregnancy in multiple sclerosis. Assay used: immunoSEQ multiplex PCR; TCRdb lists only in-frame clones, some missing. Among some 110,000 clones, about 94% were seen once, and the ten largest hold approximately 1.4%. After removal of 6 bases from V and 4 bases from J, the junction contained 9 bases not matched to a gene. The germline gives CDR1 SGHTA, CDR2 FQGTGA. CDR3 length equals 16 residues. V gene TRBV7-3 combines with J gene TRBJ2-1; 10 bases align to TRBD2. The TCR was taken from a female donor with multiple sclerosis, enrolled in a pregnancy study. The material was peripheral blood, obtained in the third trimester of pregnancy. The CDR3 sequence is CASSRNPSGRYNEQFF. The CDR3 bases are TGTGCCAGCAGTAGAAACCCTAGCGGGAGATACAATGAGCAGTTCTTC.